This record covers a single TCR beta chain. The sample is drawn from a study of blood T cell repertoires in COVID-19. The table came from immunoSEQ multiplex PCR; TCRdb's copy has only in-frame clones and leaves some out. The data contain some 510,000 clones, approximately 88% of them singletons. Deletions cut 3 bases from V and 2 bases from J, with 14 bases between. The CDR3 spans 15 residues. Germline loops: CDR1 MNHNS, CDR2 SASEGT. Two negative PCRs, clearance, or symptom resolution were required of recovered Cohort 3 donors. The rearrangement joins TRBV6-1 to TRBJ2-7; perhaps TRBD2 as D (6 bases). The sequenced sample was PBMCs or T cells enriched from blood (not recorded which). This TCR was recovered from a woman in her thirties or forties who had recovered from COVID-19. The CDR3 DNA follows: TGTGCCAGCAGTGAGGGACTTTCATTCACCTACGAGCAGTACTTC. Amino acid sequence: CASSEGLSFTYEQYF.